Listed here are 6 T cell receptor beta chains from one sample, sequenced in a study of memory CD4+ T cells and cytomegalovirus serostatus (dated by TCRdb to between 2018 and 2020). A FACSAria II was used to sort memory CD4+ T cells, defined as single viable CD3+CD4+CD8-CD45RO+ cells. Library method: the immunoSEQ multiplex PCR assay. In TCRdb, the immuneACCESS table is reduced to in-frame sequences with V and J assigned. These tables do not hold every clone; where another copy was compared, an unresolved V gene accounts for under half, and the others remain unexplained. In all, the sample holds approximately 50,000 clones, and roughly 80% of those were seen once. The top ten hold approximately 0.65% of the sample. Sequencing was done on a sample of memory CD4+ T cells from blood. All receptors derive from an adult in good health and CMV-seronegative.

The sample holds one count of this clone. The rearrangement links TRBV25-1 to TRBJ1-1; D is possibly TRBD1 (5 bases). The germline gives CDR1 MGHDK, CDR2 SYGVNS. The CDR3 sequence is 16 residues long. V lost 0 bases and J 3 bases, leaving 14 bases between the germline ends. The DNA for the CDR3 is TGTGCCAGCAGTGAATACCCAGTCGGGGGGGACACTGAAGCTTTCTTT. Translated, it gives CASSEYPVGGDTEAFF.

The gene calls are TRBV4-1 and TRBJ1-3, with TRBD1 as a possible D gene (5 bases). The ends were cut back, 0 bases at V and 1 base at J, with 22 bases in the middle. CDR3 size: 20 residues. Looked up from germline, CDR1 is MGHRA and CDR2 is YSYEKL. In DNA, the CDR3 is TGCGCCAGCAGCCAAGATGAATCGGGGGTAGCACTCCCTTCTGGAAACACCATATATTTT. It translates to CASSQDESGVALPSGNTIYF.

V usage is TRBV27 and J usage is TRBJ2-7; unclear D gene. Germline values: CDR1 MNHEY, CDR2 SMNVEV (reference sequence). This CDR3 has 16 amino acids. The germline V and J ends were trimmed by 0 bases and 2 bases, with 14 bases remaining between them. The CDR3 DNA reads as TGTGCCAGCAGTTTATCTTCCGTTAGCTTTGCCTACGAGCAGTACTTC. Translation: CASSLSSVSFAYEQYF.

A note on this clone: An end of the junction differs from the germline gene, which may be a read error. This sequence joins TRBV10-3 and TRBJ1-2; no clear D. This CDR3 is built from 16 residues. Germline CDR1 ENHRY, CDR2 SYGVKD. The CDR3 sequence is CASSEASARANYGYTF. CDR3 nucleotide sequence: TGTGCCAGCAGTGAAGCGTCGGCGCGAGCTAACTATGGCTACACCTTC.

The rearrangement links TRBV4-2 to TRBJ2-7, with a possible D match to TRBD2 (6 bases). The V gene's germline CDR1 is LGHNA and CDR2 YNFKEQ. CDR3 length: 17 residues. Deletions cut 3 bases from V and 5 bases from J, with 23 bases between. CDR3 sequence reads: CASSHKSSVGEVNEQYF. Here the CDR3 DNA reads TGTGCCAGCAGCCACAAATCTAGCGTTGGAGAAGTCAACGAGCAGTACTTC.

This clone has only a few counts. The DNA for the CDR3 is TGTGCCAGCGAGGTGGGGCCTAATAATGAAAAACTGTTTTTT. The encoded protein is CASEVGPNNEKLFF. J is TRBJ1-4 and V is TRBV6-1; TRBD1 is a possible D gene (5 bases). The ends were cut back, 8 bases at V and 4 bases at J, with 14 bases in the middle. This CDR3 has 14 amino acids. CDR1 is MNHNS, CDR2 SASEGT, per germline.